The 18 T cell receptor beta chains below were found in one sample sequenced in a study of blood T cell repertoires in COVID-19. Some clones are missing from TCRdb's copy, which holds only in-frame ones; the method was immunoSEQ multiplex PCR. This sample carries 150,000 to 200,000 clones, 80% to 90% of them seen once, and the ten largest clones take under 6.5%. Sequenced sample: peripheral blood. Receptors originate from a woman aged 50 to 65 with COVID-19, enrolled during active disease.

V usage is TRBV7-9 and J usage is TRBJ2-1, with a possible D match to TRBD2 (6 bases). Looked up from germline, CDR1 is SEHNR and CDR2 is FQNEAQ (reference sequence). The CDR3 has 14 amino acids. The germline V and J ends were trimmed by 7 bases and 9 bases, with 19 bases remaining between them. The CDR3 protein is CASTSSGETGEQFF. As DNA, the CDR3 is TGTGCCAGCACATCTTCGGGGGAAACTGGTGAGCAGTTCTTC.

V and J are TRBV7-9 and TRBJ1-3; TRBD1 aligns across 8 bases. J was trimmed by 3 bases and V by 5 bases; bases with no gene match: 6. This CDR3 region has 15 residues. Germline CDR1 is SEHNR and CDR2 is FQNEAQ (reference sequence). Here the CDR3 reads CASSSFRGLGNTIYF. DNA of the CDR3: TGTGCCAGCAGCAGCTTCAGGGGGCTTGGAAACACCATATATTTT.

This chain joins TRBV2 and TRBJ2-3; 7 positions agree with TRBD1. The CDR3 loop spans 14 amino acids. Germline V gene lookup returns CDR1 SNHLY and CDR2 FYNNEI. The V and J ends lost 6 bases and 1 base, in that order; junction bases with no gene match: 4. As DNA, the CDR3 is TGTGCCAGCAGGACAGGGATGGGCACAGATACGCAGTATTTT. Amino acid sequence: CASRTGMGTDTQYF.

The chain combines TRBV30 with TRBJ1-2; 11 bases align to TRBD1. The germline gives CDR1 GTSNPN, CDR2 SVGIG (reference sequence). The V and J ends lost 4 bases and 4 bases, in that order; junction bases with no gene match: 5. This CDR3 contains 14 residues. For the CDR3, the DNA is TGTGCCTGGATAGGACAGGGGGCTTCCTATGGCTACACCTTC. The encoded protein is CAWIGQGASYGYTF.

CDR3 DNA sequence: TGCAGCGTCGGGACTCTGAACACTGAAGCTTTCTTT. Translation gives CSVGTLNTEAFF. This chain connects TRBV29-1 to TRBJ1-1; maybe TRBD1 (5 bases). The CDR3 length is 12 residues. CDR1 SQVTM and CDR2 ANQGSEA come from the germline V gene. V gave up 6 bases and J gave up 0 bases, with 8 bases separating them. The full variable domain, with the rest looked up from reference TRBV29-1 and TRBJ1-1, is SAVISQKPSRDICQRGTSLTIQCQVDSQVTMMFWYRQQPGQSLTLIATANQGSEATYESGFVIDKFPISRPNLTFSTLTVSNMSPEDSSIYLCSVGTLNTEAFFGQGTRLTVV.

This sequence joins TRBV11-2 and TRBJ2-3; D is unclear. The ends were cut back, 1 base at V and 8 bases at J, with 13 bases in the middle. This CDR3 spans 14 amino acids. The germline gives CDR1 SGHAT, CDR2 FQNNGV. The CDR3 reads CASSLGLLVGTQYF. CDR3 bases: TGTGCCAGCAGCTTAGGCCTACTCGTTGGTACGCAGTATTTT.

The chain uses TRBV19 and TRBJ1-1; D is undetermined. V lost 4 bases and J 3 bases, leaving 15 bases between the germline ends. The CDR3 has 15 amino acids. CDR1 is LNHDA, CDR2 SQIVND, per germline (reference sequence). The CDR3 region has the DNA TGTGCCAGTAGTAAGAAGACTCCCCGGGACACTGAAGCTTTCTTT. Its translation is CASSKKTPRDTEAFF. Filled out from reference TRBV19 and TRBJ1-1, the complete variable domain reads DGGITQSPKYLFRKEGQNVTLSCEQNLNHDAMYWYRQDPGQGLRLIYYSQIVNDFQKGDIAEGYSVSREKKESFPLTVTSAQKNPTAFYLCASSKKTPRDTEAFFGQGTRLTVV.

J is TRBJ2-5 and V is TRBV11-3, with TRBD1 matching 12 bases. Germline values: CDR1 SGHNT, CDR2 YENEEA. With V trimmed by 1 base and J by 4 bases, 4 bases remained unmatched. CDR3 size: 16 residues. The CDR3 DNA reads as TGTGCCAGCAGCTTAGCGCGGGGACAGGGGGCAGAGACCCAGTACTTC. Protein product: CASSLARGQGAETQYF.

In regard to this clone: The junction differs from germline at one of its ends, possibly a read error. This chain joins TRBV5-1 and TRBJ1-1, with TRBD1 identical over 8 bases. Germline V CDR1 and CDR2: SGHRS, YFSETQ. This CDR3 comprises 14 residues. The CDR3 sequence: CASTRTGTNNEAFF. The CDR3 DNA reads TGCGCCAGCACCAGGACAGGGACGAACAATGAAGCTTTCTTT.

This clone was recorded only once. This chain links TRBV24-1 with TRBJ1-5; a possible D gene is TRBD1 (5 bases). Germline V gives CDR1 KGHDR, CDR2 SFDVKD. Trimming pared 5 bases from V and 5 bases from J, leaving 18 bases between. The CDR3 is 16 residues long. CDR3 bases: TGTGCCACCAGTGCCGCCGGGGGAGGGTTCGATCAGCCCCAGCATTTT. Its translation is CATSAAGGGFDQPQHF.

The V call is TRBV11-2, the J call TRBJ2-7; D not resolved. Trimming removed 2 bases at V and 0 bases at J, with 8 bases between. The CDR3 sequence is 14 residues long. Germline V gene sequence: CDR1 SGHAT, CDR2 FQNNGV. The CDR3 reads CASSLNRPSYEQYF. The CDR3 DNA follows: TGTGCCAGCAGCTTAAACAGACCCTCCTACGAGCAGTACTTC.

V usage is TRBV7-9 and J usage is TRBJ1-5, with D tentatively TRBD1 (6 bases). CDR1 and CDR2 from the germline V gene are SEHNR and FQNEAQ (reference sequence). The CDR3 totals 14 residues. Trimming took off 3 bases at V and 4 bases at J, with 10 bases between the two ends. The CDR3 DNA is TGTGCCAGCAGCTTTCCAGGGGAAAATCAGCCCCAGCATTTT. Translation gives CASSFPGENQPQHF.

The CDR3 bases are TGTGCCTGGAGCGGACCTAGCGGGGGGGCCTTCAATGAGCAGTTCTTC. It is translated as CAWSGPSGGAFNEQFF. The chain couples TRBV30 to TRBJ2-1, with 12 nucleotides matching TRBD2. The CDR3 is 16 residues long. Per germline, CDR1 GTSNPN and CDR2 SVGIG (reference sequence). Trimming at V came to 3 bases and at J to 6 bases, leaving 9 bases not matched to a gene.

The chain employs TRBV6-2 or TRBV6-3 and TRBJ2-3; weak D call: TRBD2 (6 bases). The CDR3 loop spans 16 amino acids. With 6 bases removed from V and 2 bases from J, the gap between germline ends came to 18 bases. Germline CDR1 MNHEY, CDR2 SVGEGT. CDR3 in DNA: TGTGCCAGCAGCCTTTTACGTACGGGGGACACAGATACGCAGTATTTT. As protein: CASSLLRTGDTDTQYF.

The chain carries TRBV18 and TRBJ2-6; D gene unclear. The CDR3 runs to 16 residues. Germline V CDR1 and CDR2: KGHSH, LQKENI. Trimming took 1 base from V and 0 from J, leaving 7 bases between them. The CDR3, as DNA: TGTGCCAGCTCACCACAGTCTACCTCTGGGGCCAACGTCCTGACTTTC. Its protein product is CASSPQSTSGANVLTF.

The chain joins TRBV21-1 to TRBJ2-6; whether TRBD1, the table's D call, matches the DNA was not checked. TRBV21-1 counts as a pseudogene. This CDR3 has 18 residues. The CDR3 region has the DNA TGTGCCAGCATCCTCGGGGGGGACAGGGAGTCTGGGGCCAACGTCCTGACTTTC. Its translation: CASILGGDRESGANVLTF.

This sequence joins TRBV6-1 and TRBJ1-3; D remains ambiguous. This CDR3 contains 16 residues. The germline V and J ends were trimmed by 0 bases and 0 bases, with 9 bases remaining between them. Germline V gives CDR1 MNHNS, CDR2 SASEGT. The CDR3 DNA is TGTGCCAGCAGTGAAGCTAGCCCTAACTCTGGAAACACCATATATTTT. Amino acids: CASSEASPNSGNTIYF.

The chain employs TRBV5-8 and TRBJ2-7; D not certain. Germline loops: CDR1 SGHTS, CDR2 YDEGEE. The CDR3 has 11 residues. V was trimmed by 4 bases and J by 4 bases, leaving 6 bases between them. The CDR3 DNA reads TGTGCCAGCAGCCAGCGATACGAGCAGTACTTC. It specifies CASSQRYEQYF.